Listed here are 15 T cell receptor beta chains from one sample, sequenced in a study of T cells in Graves' hyperthyroidism and ophthalmopathy. RNA transcripts served as the template for amplifying TCR beta CDR3 regions. The TCR CDR3 first-round RT-PCR relied on the HTBI primer set. Using its own MiXCR run on the multiplex PCR reads, TCRdb lists one record per CDR3 protein. The repertoire holds a few hundred thousand distinct CDR3 sequences, roughly 15% seen once, with about 18% in the top ten. The sequenced sample was blood. All receptors come from a woman aged 25 to 45 with Graves' ophthalmopathy.

The CDR3 spells CASRYDLGRGHISDEQYF. The CDR3 DNA follows: TGTGCCAGCAGGTACGACCTGGGCAGGGGGCACATTTCGGACGAGCAGTACTTC. The rearrangement links TRBV6-2 or TRBV6-3 to TRBJ2-7, with TRBD1 matching over 8 bases. Germline V gene lookup returns CDR1 MNHEY and CDR2 SVGEGT. The V segment lost 6 bases and the J segment 5 bases; nucleotides outside the gene matches: 21. The CDR3 sequence is 18 residues long.

This clonotype has a handful of counts. The CDR3 region is CASSVGGNSNEQFF. The DNA of the CDR3 is TGTGCCAGCAGCGTAGGTGGGAACTCGAATGAGCAGTTCTTC. J is TRBJ2-1 and V is TRBV9, with D unresolved. The CDR3 runs to 14 residues. Between the trimmed V and J ends, which lost 0 bases and 7 bases, there was a span of 11 bases. Germline lookup yields CDR1 SGDLS and CDR2 YYNGEE.

This clonotype has ten or more counts. V and J are TRBV7-2 and TRBJ1-2; no definite D call. Germline CDR1 and CDR2: SGHTA and FQGNSA. The germline V and J ends were trimmed by 2 bases and 7 bases, with 20 bases remaining between them. The length of the CDR3 is 16 residues. In nucleotides, the CDR3 is TGTGCCAGCAGCTTATCGGAGGGTATAGCGTTTGGTGGCTACACCTTC. This gives the protein CASSLSEGIAFGGYTF.

This clonotype was seen ten or more times. V usage is TRBV12-5 and J usage is TRBJ1-5, with TRBD1 matching 11 bases. The V and J ends lost 6 bases and 5 bases, in that order; junction bases with no gene match: 6. CDR1 and CDR2 from the germline V gene are LGHNT and FRNRAP. The CDR3 spans 15 residues. In nucleotides, the CDR3 is TGTGCTAGTGGCTGGGGGACAGGGGGTTATCAGCCCCAGCATTTT. It is translated as CASGWGTGGYQPQHF.

The chain couples TRBV5-1 to TRBJ2-5; the D gene is possibly TRBD2 (5 bases). Germline values: CDR1 SGHRS, CDR2 YFSETQ. This CDR3 has 14 residues. With 7 bases removed from V and 0 bases from J, the gap between germline ends came to 13 bases. CDR3 DNA sequence: TGCGCCAGCGGCCTGGGCGGGTACCAAGAGACCCAGTACTTC. Protein: CASGLGGYQETQYF.

This sequence joins TRBV6-1 and TRBJ2-1; TRBD1 is a possible D gene (6 bases). Germline V gene data show CDR1 as MNHNS and CDR2 as SASEGT. The V gene lost 8 bases and the J gene lost 0 bases, with 8 bases spanning the gap. This CDR3 is 13 amino acids long. The CDR3 loop reads CASRDTSYNEQFF. The CDR3 coding sequence is TGTGCCAGCCGGGACACCTCCTACAATGAGCAGTTCTTC.

This clonotype was seen a single time. This chain uses TRBV29-1 with TRBJ2-7; 7 nucleotides match TRBD1. The CDR3 runs to 13 residues. Germline V lookup: CDR1 SQVTM, CDR2 ANQGSEA. The V gene end was trimmed by 2 bases and the J gene end by 7 bases; junction bases not matched to a gene: 8. The CDR3 nucleotides are TGCAGCGTTGAAATAGGGGGCGAGGGTGAGCAGTACTTC. Its protein is CSVEIGGEGEQYF.

A few counts support this clonotype. The rearrangement joins TRBV12-3 or TRBV12-4 to TRBJ1-6, with D possibly matching TRBD1 (5 bases). The CDR3 covers 15 residues. Deletions cut 5 bases from V and 7 bases from J, with 15 bases between. The CDR3 loop is CASSPGGTGNSPLHF. For the CDR3, the DNA is TGTGCCAGCAGTCCCGGTGGGACTGGAAATTCACCCCTCCACTTT.

This clonotype was recorded at least ten times. The chain has TRBV6-1 and TRBJ2-7, with D tentatively TRBD1 (6 bases). This CDR3 is built from 16 residues. V was shortened by 6 bases and J by 5 bases, with 23 bases between the two germline ends. Germline V gene sequence: CDR1 MNHNS, CDR2 SASEGT. The CDR3 is CASRPHRPTGRDEQYF. In DNA form, the CDR3 reads TGTGCCAGCAGACCGCATCGACCGACAGGCCGGGACGAGCAGTACTTC.

The CDR3 region is CASSLGGGAFGETQYF. In DNA form, the CDR3 reads TGTGCCAGCAGCTTAGGAGGGGGGGCCTTTGGAGAGACCCAGTACTTC. The rearrangement joins TRBV11-2 to TRBJ2-5; D might be TRBD2 (7 bases). The V end was cut by 1 base, the J end by 4 bases, with 16 bases between. The germline CDR1 and CDR2 sequences are SGHAT and FQNNGV. CDR3 size: 16 residues.

The rearrangement links TRBV9 to TRBJ2-3, with 11 bases that match TRBD2. The CDR3 covers 16 residues. Trimming at V came to 0 bases and at J to 7 bases, leaving 7 bases not matched to a gene. The V gene's germline CDR1 is SGDLS and CDR2 YYNGEE. The CDR3 bases are TGTGCCAGCAGCGTAGATAGCGGGGGGGTTCTGAATACGCAGTATTTT. This translates into CASSVDSGGVLNTQYF. Using reference TRBV9 and TRBJ2-3 for the parts outside the CDR3, the full variable domain is DSGVTQTPKHLITATGQRVTLRCSPRSGDLSVYWYQQSLDQGLQFLIQYYNGEERAKGNILERFSAQQFPDLHSELNLSSLELGDSALYFCASSVDSGGVLNTQYFGPGTRLTVL.

The chain combines TRBV4-1 with TRBJ2-7, with D possibly TRBD1 on 6 matching bases. The CDR3 runs 15 residues. Trimming shortened V by 5 bases and J by 3 bases, and 17 bases separated the two germline ends. Germline V gene sequence: CDR1 MGHRA, CDR2 YSYEKL. The CDR3 is CASSALSGTLYEQYF. CDR3 nucleotide sequence: TGCGCCAGCAGCGCCCTTAGTGGGACACTCTACGAGCAGTACTTC.

This clonotype was counted ten times or more. This CDR3 reads CASSLSRDGYGYTF. The CDR3 bases are TGTGCCAGCAGCTTATCCAGGGACGGCTATGGCTACACCTTC. The rearrangement links TRBV7-9 to TRBJ1-2, with D perhaps matching TRBD1 (5 bases). CDR3 length equals 14 residues. Trimming took off 2 bases at V and 4 bases at J, with 11 bases between the two ends. Germline V gene data show CDR1 as SEHNR and CDR2 as FQNEAQ (reference sequence).

Regarding this clonotype: The junction departs from germline at one end; a sequencing error may be responsible. The chain joins TRBV2 to TRBJ1-4, with a tentative D call TRBD1 (5 bases). The CDR3 covers 15 residues. The germline gives CDR1 SNHLY, CDR2 FYNNEI. CDR3 in amino acids: CASSEGRGRGAELFF. The CDR3 DNA sequence: TGTGCCAGCAGCGAAGGAAGGGGTAGGGGAGCGGAACTGTTTTTT.

This clonotype was found many times. This chain connects TRBV6-2 or TRBV6-3 to TRBJ2-1; no definite D call. CDR1 MNHEY and CDR2 SVGEGT come from the germline V gene. This CDR3 is built from 15 residues. V was cut by 2 bases and J by 3 bases, with 11 bases left in between. The CDR3 region is CASSYNLRRYNEQFF. The CDR3 nucleotides read TGTGCCAGCAGTTACAATTTACGTCGCTACAATGAGCAGTTCTTC.